These 20 T cell receptor beta chains originate from one sample sequenced in a study of radiotherapy plus CTLA-4 blockade in lung cancer (dated by TCRdb to the late 2010s). Library creation used the immunoSEQ multiplex PCR assay. In its TCRdb copy, this immuneACCESS table keeps in-frame sequences only and misses some clones. Where compared with another copy, unresolved V genes explain less than half of these, and the others have no known cause. The sample table lists some 110,000 clones, around 90% of them with a count of one. The ten largest clones represent under 8% of the sample. The starting material was peripheral blood, obtained from a patient treated with radiotherapy plus ipilimumab. The receptors derive from a human donor with non-small cell lung cancer that progressed on radiotherapy plus ipilimumab.

The chain uses TRBV6-5 and TRBJ2-1; 7 nucleotides line up with TRBD2. Germline CDR1 is MNHEY and CDR2 is SVGAGI. This CDR3 region has 11 residues. The junction had 3 bases not matched to a gene; V was cut back by 7 bases and J by 9 bases. CDR3 in DNA: TGTGCCAGCAAGACTAGCCTTGAGCAGTTCTTC. Protein: CASKTSLEQFF.

The chain couples TRBV19 to TRBJ1-3, with unresolved D. The ends were cut back, 4 bases at V and 4 bases at J, with 8 bases in the middle. The germline V gene has CDR1 LNHDA and CDR2 SQIVND (reference sequence). This CDR3 contains 13 residues. This CDR3 is CASSRREGNTIYF. CDR3 coding DNA: TGTGCCAGTAGTAGGAGGGAAGGAAACACCATATATTTT.

J is TRBJ2-1 and V is TRBV2, with 14 bases lining up with TRBD2. V dropped 5 bases and J dropped 10; count of bases not matched to a gene: 10. The V gene's germline CDR1 is SNHLY and CDR2 FYNNEI. The CDR3 contains 16 residues. In nucleotides, the CDR3 is TGTGCCAGCAGTTTTCTGGGACTAGCGGGAGACGGGGAGCAGTTCTTC. It is translated as CASSFLGLAGDGEQFF.

This sequence joins TRBV23-1 and TRBJ2-7; a weak D match, TRBD1 (5 bases). TRBV23-1 is filed as an ORF, its function uncertain. The CDR3 loop spans 17 amino acids. V lost 6 bases, J lost 9 bases, and 30 bases lay in between. CDR3 in DNA: TGCGCCAGCAGCCTCAAGGGGTGGTGTGGGATGAGAATGGGGCAGTACTTC. Residues: CASSLKGWCGMRMGQYF.

The chain couples TRBV5-1 to TRBJ2-5; possibly TRBD1 for D (5 bases). CDR1 is SGHRS and CDR2 is YFSETQ in the germline V gene. Trimming took off 4 bases at V and 0 bases at J, with 10 bases between the two ends. The CDR3 totals 14 residues. The DNA of the CDR3 is TGCGCCAGCAGCCGGAACAGGTACCAAGAGACCCAGTACTTC. It translates to CASSRNRYQETQYF.

This chain links TRBV19 with TRBJ2-3; TRBD1 might be the D (6 bases). CDR1 is LNHDA, CDR2 SQIVND, per germline (reference sequence). The CDR3 runs 13 residues. V gave up 9 bases and J gave up 2 bases, with 12 bases separating them. CDR3 DNA sequence: TGTGCCAGCAGGGGAGAAACCACAGATACGCAGTATTTT. It is translated as CASRGETTDTQYF. The full variable domain, its missing parts supplied by reference TRBV19 and TRBJ2-3, is DGGITQSPKYLFRKEGQNVTLSCEQNLNHDAMYWYRQDPGQGLRLIYYSQIVNDFQKGDIAEGYSVSREKKESFPLTVTSAQKNPTAFYLCASRGETTDTQYFGPGTRLTVL.

V is TRBV19 and J is TRBJ1-5; D gene ambiguous. This CDR3 has 16 residues. Looked up from germline, CDR1 is LNHDA and CDR2 is SQIVND (reference sequence). Trimming left V 1 base short and J 0 bases short, with 10 bases between. The CDR3 loop reads CASSIGGTISNQPQHF. CDR3 DNA sequence: TGTGCCAGTAGTATAGGAGGCACAATTAGCAATCAGCCCCAGCATTTT. Full variable domain (outside the CDR3, taken from reference TRBV19 and TRBJ1-5): DGGITQSPKYLFRKEGQNVTLSCEQNLNHDAMYWYRQDPGQGLRLIYYSQIVNDFQKGDIAEGYSVSREKKESFPLTVTSAQKNPTAFYLCASSIGGTISNQPQHFGDGTRLSIL.

This rearrangement joins TRBV25-1 to TRBJ2-3; maybe TRBD1 (6 bases). CDR3 size: 12 residues. CDR1 is MGHDK and CDR2 is SYGVNS in the germline V gene. Trimming stripped 6 bases from V and 4 bases from J, with 8 bases between. CDR3 nucleotides: TGTGCCAGCAGGCCAGGGGCAGATACGCAGTATTTT. It yields the protein CASRPGADTQYF.

The V and J genes are TRBV7-6 and TRBJ2-5, with D possibly matching TRBD2 (5 bases). This CDR3 contains 15 residues. Trimming took 8 bases from V and 2 from J, leaving 18 bases between them. In germline, CDR1 is SGHVS, CDR2 FNYEAQ. The CDR3 nucleotides are TGTGCCAGCCGGCCCATCGCTAGGAGGCAAGAGACCCAGTACTTC. It codes for CASRPIARRQETQYF.

The V gene is TRBV5-4, the J gene TRBJ2-7; 7 bases fit TRBD2. The CDR3 has 13 amino acids. Trimming at V came to 3 bases and at J to 4 bases, leaving 4 bases not matched to a gene. Per germline, CDR1 SGHNT and CDR2 YYREEE (reference sequence). The DNA for the CDR3 is TGTGCCAGCAGCTCGGTCGGGGGGTACGAGCAGTACTTC. Residues: CASSSVGGYEQYF.

The rearrangement links TRBV27 to TRBJ2-1; no reliable D call. The CDR3 is 13 residues long. Germline CDR1 is MNHEY and CDR2 is SMNVEV (reference sequence). V lost 2 bases to trimming and J lost 1 base, with 3 bases between them. The chain's CDR3 is CASSLGSYNEQFF. In nucleotides, the CDR3 is TGTGCCAGCAGTTTAGGGTCCTACAATGAGCAGTTCTTC.

The chain recombines TRBV7-6 with TRBJ1-2; TRBD1 is a possible D gene (6 bases). V lost 1 base and J 8 bases, leaving 11 bases between the germline ends. The CDR3 is made up of 13 amino acids. Per germline, CDR1 SGHVS and CDR2 FNYEAQ. CDR3 nucleotide sequence: TGTGCCAGCAGCTTAGGACAGGCTACGGGCTACACCTTC. Translated, it gives CASSLGQATGYTF.

CDR3: CASTYSGGNYNEQFF. The CDR3 bases are TGTGCCAGCACCTATAGCGGAGGGAACTACAATGAGCAGTTCTTC. This sequence joins TRBV5-4 and TRBJ2-1; tentatively, D is TRBD2 (6 bases). V gave up 6 bases and J gave up 3 bases, with 16 bases separating them. The CDR3 runs 15 residues. In germline, CDR1 is SGHNT, CDR2 YYREEE (reference sequence).

In its sample, this clone was seen a few times. The genes are TRBV5-1 and TRBJ2-2, with D unresolved. The CDR3 extends over 13 amino acids. In germline, CDR1 is SGHRS, CDR2 YFSETQ. V was cut by 4 bases and J by 1 base, with 5 bases left in between. For the CDR3, the DNA is TGCGCCAGCAGCAAAGGGAACACCGGGGAGCTGTTTTTT. Amino acids: CASSKGNTGELFF.

V and J are TRBV9 and TRBJ2-2; D perhaps matches TRBD1 (5 bases). The CDR3 sequence is 14 residues long. The germline CDR1 and CDR2 sequences are SGDLS and YYNGEE. With 2 bases removed from V and 3 bases from J, the gap between germline ends came to 8 bases. The CDR3 reads CASSVRADTGELFF. In DNA, the CDR3 is TGTGCCAGCAGCGTCAGGGCCGACACCGGGGAGCTGTTTTTT.

DNA for the CDR3: TGTGCCAGCAGTGTCGGGGGGGTGCGTGGAGATACGCAGTATTTT. This sequence encodes CASSVGGVRGDTQYF. The chain carries TRBV6-4 and TRBJ2-3; 8 nucleotides line up with TRBD2. Trimming cost V 4 bases and J 5 bases; bases outside gene matches: 8. The germline CDR1 and CDR2 sequences are MRHNA and SNTAGT. The CDR3 length is 15 residues.

The sample holds one count of this clone. The V gene is TRBV11-2, the J gene TRBJ1-2; 10 nucleotides line up with TRBD1. The CDR3 has 14 amino acids. Germline V gene sequence: CDR1 SGHAT, CDR2 FQNNGV. Trimming took 6 bases from V and 3 from J; bases not matched to a gene: 4. The CDR3 sequence is CASRSGQGDYGYTF. The CDR3 DNA sequence: TGTGCCAGCAGGAGTGGACAGGGGGACTATGGCTACACCTTC. The full variable domain, rest sourced from reference TRBV11-2 and TRBJ1-2, is EAGVAQSPRYKIIEKRQSVAFWCNPISGHATLYWYQQILGQGPKLLIQFQNNGVVDDSQLPKDRFSAERLKGVDSTLKIQPAKLEDSAVYLCASRSGQGDYGYTFGSGTRLTVV.

The chain employs TRBV6-1 and TRBJ1-1; TRBD1 might be the D (6 bases). Between the trimmed V and J ends, which lost 4 bases and 7 bases, there was a span of 19 bases. CDR1 is MNHNS and CDR2 is SASEGT in the germline V gene. CDR3 length equals 15 residues. CDR3 sequence: CASSGAGLGQREAFF. Here the CDR3 DNA reads TGTGCCAGCAGTGGGGCGGGGCTAGGACAGCGTGAAGCTTTCTTT.

V usage is TRBV2 and J usage is TRBJ1-2, with 11 positions matching TRBD1. V trimming: 7 bases; J trimming: 7 bases; junction bases outside the gene matches: 14. Germline loops: CDR1 SNHLY, CDR2 FYNNEI. This CDR3 region has 16 residues. This CDR3 is CASTNRDRGFLGGYTF. The CDR3, as DNA: TGTGCCAGCACCAACCGGGACAGGGGGTTCTTGGGTGGCTACACCTTC.

V is TRBV5-4 and J is TRBJ2-3; TRBD2 matches at 13 bases. From germline, CDR1 is SGHNT and CDR2 YYREEE (reference sequence). This CDR3 has 18 amino acids. V shed 0 bases and J 5 bases; nucleotides not matched to a gene: 9. The CDR3 loop reads CASSLGGGLAGALDTQYF. The CDR3 region has the DNA TGTGCCAGCAGCTTGGGAGGCGGACTAGCGGGAGCCCTAGATACGCAGTATTTT.